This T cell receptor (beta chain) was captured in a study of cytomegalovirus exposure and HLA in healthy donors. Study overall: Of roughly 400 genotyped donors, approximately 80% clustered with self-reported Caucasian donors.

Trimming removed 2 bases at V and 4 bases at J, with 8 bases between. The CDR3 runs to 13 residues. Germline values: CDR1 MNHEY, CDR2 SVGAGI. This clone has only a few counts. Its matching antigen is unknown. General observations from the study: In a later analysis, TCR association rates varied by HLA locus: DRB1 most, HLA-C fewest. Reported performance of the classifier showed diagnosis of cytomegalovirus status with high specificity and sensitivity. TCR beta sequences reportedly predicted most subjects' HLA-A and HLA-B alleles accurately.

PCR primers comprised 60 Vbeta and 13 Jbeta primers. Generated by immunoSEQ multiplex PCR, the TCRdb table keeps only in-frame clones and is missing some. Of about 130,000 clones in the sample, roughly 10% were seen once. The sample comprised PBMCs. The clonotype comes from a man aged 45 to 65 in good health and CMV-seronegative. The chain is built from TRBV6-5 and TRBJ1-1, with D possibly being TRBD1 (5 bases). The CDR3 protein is CASSYGALTEAFF. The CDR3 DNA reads TGTGCCAGCAGTTACGGGGCGCTCACTGAAGCTTTCTTT.